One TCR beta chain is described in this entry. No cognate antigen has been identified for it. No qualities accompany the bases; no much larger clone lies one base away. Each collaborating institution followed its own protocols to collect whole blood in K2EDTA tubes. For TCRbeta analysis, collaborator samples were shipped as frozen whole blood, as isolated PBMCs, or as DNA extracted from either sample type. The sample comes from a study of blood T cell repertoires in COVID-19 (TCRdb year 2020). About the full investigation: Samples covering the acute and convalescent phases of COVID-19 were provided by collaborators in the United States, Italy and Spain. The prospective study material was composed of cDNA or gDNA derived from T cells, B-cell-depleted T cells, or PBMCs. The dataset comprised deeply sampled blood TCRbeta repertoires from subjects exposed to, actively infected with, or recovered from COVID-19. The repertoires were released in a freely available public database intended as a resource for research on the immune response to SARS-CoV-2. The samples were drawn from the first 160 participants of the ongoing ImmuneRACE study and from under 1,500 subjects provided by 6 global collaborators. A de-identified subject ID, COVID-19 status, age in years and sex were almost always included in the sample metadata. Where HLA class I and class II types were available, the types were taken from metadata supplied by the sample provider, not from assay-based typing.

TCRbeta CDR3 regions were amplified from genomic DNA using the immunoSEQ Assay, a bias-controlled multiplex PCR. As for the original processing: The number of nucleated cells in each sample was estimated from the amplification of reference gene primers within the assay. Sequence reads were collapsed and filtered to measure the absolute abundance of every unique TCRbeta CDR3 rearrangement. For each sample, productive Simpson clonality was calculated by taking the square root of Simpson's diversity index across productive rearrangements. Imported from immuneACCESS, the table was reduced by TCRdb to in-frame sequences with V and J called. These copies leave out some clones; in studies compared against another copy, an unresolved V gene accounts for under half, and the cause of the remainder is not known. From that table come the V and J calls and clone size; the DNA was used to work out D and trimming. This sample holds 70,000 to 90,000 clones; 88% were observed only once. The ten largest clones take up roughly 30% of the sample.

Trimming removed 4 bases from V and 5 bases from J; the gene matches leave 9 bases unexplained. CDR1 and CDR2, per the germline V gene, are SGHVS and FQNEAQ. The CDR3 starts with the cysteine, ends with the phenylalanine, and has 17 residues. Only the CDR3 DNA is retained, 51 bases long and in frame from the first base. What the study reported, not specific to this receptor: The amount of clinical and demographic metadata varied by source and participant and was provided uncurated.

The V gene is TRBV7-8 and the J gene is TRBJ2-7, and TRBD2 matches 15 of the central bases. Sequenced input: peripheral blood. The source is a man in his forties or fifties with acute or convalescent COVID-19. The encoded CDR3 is CASSSGLAGGTGNEQYF. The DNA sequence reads TGTGCCAGCAGCTCGGGACTAGCGGGGGGAACTGGCAACGAGCAGTACTTC.